This TCR beta chain is drawn from a study of blood T cell repertoires in COVID-19. Study as a whole: Sites in the United States, Italy and Spain provided acute and convalescent COVID-19 samples.

In germline, CDR1 is KGHSH, CDR2 LQKENI. The CDR3 length is 15 residues. The ends were cut back, 2 bases at V and 0 bases at J, with 8 bases in the middle. Profiled with immunoSEQ multiplex PCR; TCRdb holds only in-frame clones, not every one. The sample carries about 320,000 clones, about 92% recorded once. Recovery among Cohort 3 donors was established by two negative PCRs, clearance, or symptom resolution. This chain uses TRBV18 with TRBJ2-1; a possible D gene is TRBD2 (5 bases). This clonotype was sampled from a man between 60 and 75 years old who had recovered from COVID-19. Sequenced: PBMCs or T cells enriched from blood (not recorded which). The DNA of the CDR3 is TGTGCCAGCTCACCAGCGGCGGGCTCCTACAATGAGCAGTTCTTC. Residues: CASSPAAGSYNEQFF.